The 23 T cell receptor beta chains presented below share a single source sample, sequenced in a study of immune heterogeneity within non-small cell lung tumors. Multiplex PCR was performed with 32 V and 13 J primers, and it amplified TCR beta CDR3. Via MiXCR, TCRdb re-called the multiplex PCR reads, giving one row per CDR3 protein. Of over 3,000 distinct CDR3 sequences listed, under 35% are singletons. Bulk tumor genomic DNA, roughly 600 ng per sample, was the template. Each primary tumor yielded several biopsies, collected far apart from one another at surgery. Patients underwent curative surgery for untreated, newly diagnosed non-small cell lung cancer. The sequenced sample consisted of lung tumor tissue. The receptors were sampled from a man between 60 and 70 years old with non-small cell lung cancer.

Of note for this clonotype: Sequence at one end of the junction differs from germline and may be a read error. This chain joins TRBV2 and TRBJ2-7, with D perhaps TRBD1 (6 bases). Germline CDR1 reads SNHLY; CDR2 reads FYNNEI. The CDR3 runs 12 residues. The CDR3 here is CSSSGQHREQYF. The CDR3, as DNA: TGTTCCAGCAGTGGACAGCATCGCGAGCAGTACTTC.

About this clonotype itself: A much larger clone sits a single nucleotide away, making a read error possible. This chain connects TRBV30 to TRBJ2-7; D may match TRBD1 or TRBD2 (6 bases each). This CDR3 spans 16 amino acids. The germline V gene has CDR1 GTSNPN and CDR2 SVGIG (reference sequence). The CDR3 bases are TGTGCCTGGAGCCCAGGGGATAGCGGAGGGGCCTACGGGCAGTACTTC. Amino acid sequence: CAWSPGDSGGAYGQYF. The complete variable domain, with remaining parts taken from reference TRBV30 and TRBJ2-7, reads SQTIHQWPATLVQPVGSPLSLECTVEGTSNPNLYWYRQAAGRGLQLLFYSVGIGQISSEVPQNLSASRPQDRQFILSSKKLLLSDSGFYLCAWSPGDSGGAYGQYFGPGTRLTVT.

This clonotype was picked up one time. At one of its ends the junction is not consistent with the germline gene, which may arise from a read error. The genes are TRBV6-1 and TRBJ1-3, with D possibly TRBD1 on 5 matching bases. Germline V gene lookup returns CDR1 MNHNS and CDR2 SASEGT. The CDR3 is 17 amino acids. CDR3 sequence: CAISAFRGIDSGNTIYF. The CDR3 DNA sequence: TGTGCCATCAGTGCTTTTCGGGGGATAGACTCTGGAAACACCATATATTTT.

By share, this clonotype ranks as medium-sized (0.01 to 0.1%). J is TRBJ2-1 and V is TRBV12-3 or TRBV12-4, with D perhaps matching TRBD2 (5 bases). Trimming removed 7 bases from V and 0 bases from J, with 10 bases in between. The CDR3 sequence is 14 residues long. CDR3 nucleotide sequence: TGTGCCAGCACTGAGCGGAGCTCCTACAATGAGCAGTTCTTC. This sequence encodes CASTERSSYNEQFF.

This clonotype is termed medium-sized. CDR3 nucleotide sequence: TGTGCCAGCAGCAAACTAGCGGCCACCTACAATGAGCAGTTCTTC. As protein: CASSKLAATYNEQFF. The chain links TRBV28 to TRBJ2-1; TRBD2 agrees at 8 bases. There are 15 residues in the CDR3. The germline gives CDR1 MDHEN, CDR2 SYDVKM. V gave up 6 bases and J gave up 2 bases; unmatched junction bases: 6.

Within the sample, this clonotype is medium-sized. The gene calls are TRBV6-1 and TRBJ2-1, with TRBD2 matching 7 bases. The CDR3 totals 14 residues. The V segment lost 5 bases and the J segment 8 bases; nucleotides outside the gene matches: 9. Per the germline V gene, CDR1 is MNHNS and CDR2 is SASEGT. The CDR3 DNA follows: TGTGCCAGCAGTTACAGCGGGGAAATTGATGAGCAGTTCTTC. Translating it yields CASSYSGEIDEQFF.

The sample holds a few counts of this clonotype. The V gene is TRBV19, the J gene TRBJ2-3; 8 bases fit TRBD2. The CDR3 is 14 amino acids. Germline V CDR1 and CDR2: LNHDA, SQIVND (reference sequence). J lost 4 bases, V lost 5 bases, and 5 bases had no gene match. CDR3 amino acids: CASSPGTRSDTQYF. The CDR3 DNA follows: TGTGCCAGTAGTCCAGGGACTAGGTCAGATACGCAGTATTTT.

J is TRBJ2-2 and V is TRBV6-2 or TRBV6-3, with 10 nucleotides matching TRBD2. This CDR3 contains 18 residues. V shed 6 bases, J shed 0 bases, and the junction held 10 bases outside the gene matches. Germline CDR1 and CDR2: MNHEY and SVGEGT. The CDR3 DNA is TGTGCCAGCAGACAACCGGGACTAGCGAAAACGAACACCGGGGAGCTGTTTTTT. It yields the protein CASRQPGLAKTNTGELFF.

The genes are TRBV20-1 and TRBJ2-5; TRBD1 matches at 10 bases. Germline CDR1 is DFQATT and CDR2 is SNEGSKA (reference sequence). The CDR3 is made up of 16 amino acids. The junction had 11 bases not matched to a gene; V was cut back by 2 bases and J by 5 bases. The CDR3 reads CSARPPGQGRMETQYF. The CDR3, as DNA: TGCAGTGCTAGACCTCCGGGACAGGGGAGAATGGAGACCCAGTACTTC.

This clonotype was counted a few times. V and J are TRBV28 and TRBJ2-1; 12 positions agree with TRBD2. This CDR3 contains 14 residues. Germline CDR1 reads MDHEN; CDR2 reads SYDVKM. Trimming at V came to 6 bases and at J to 4 bases, leaving 1 base not matched to a gene. The CDR3 loop reads CASRTSGGYNEQFF. The CDR3 DNA sequence: TGTGCCAGCAGGACTAGCGGGGGTTACAATGAGCAGTTCTTC.

Sample share makes this clonotype medium-sized. The CDR3 DNA is TGTGCCAGCTCACGACAAGACCGGTCAACTAATGAAAAACTGTTTTTT. Translation: CASSRQDRSTNEKLFF. V and J are TRBV18 and TRBJ1-4; D remains ambiguous. Trimming removed 4 bases at V and 0 bases at J, with 12 bases between. Germline-derived CDR1 and CDR2 are KGHSH and LQKENI. There are 16 residues in the CDR3.

The chain joins TRBV6-1 to TRBJ1-4, with D possibly matching TRBD1 (5 bases). Deletions cut 3 bases from V and 8 bases from J, with 10 bases between. In germline, CDR1 is MNHNS, CDR2 SASEGT. This CDR3 comprises 13 residues. This chain's CDR3 is CASSEREGEKLFF. The CDR3 DNA sequence: TGTGCCAGCAGTGAGAGAGAGGGGGAAAAACTGTTTTTT.

As for this clonotype: A much bigger clone sits one base away, suggesting this may be a read error. The CDR3, as DNA: TGTGCCAGCAGTCCCCTCCGTGGGGCCGGGGAGCTGTTTTTT. This gives the protein CASSPLRGAGELFF. V and J are TRBV6-2 or TRBV6-3 and TRBJ2-2, with D unclear. Germline CDR1 is MNHEY and CDR2 is SVGEGT. V was pared by 5 bases and J by 6 bases, with 13 bases between. The CDR3 length is 14 residues.

In regard to this clonotype: A clone one base away is much larger, so this may be a read error. The rearrangement uses TRBV6-2 or TRBV6-3 and TRBJ2-7; 7 nucleotides align to TRBD1. This CDR3 is 14 amino acids long. Germline V gene lookup returns CDR1 MNHEY and CDR2 SVGEGT. The CDR3 sequence is CASSVDRNSYEKYF. The CDR3 bases are TGTGCCAGCAGTGTGGACAGGAACTCCTACGAGAAGTACTTC.

This clonotype is a singleton in its sample. A much larger clonotype is one base distant, so this may be a read error. The chain couples TRBV20-1 to TRBJ1-5; unclear D gene. V gave up 1 base and J gave up 2 bases, with 9 bases separating them. This CDR3 spans 14 amino acids. Germline-derived CDR1 and CDR2 are DFQATT and SNEGSKA (reference sequence). In DNA form, the CDR3 reads TGCAGTGCTAGAGGTAAGGGAGGCAATCAGCCCCAGCATTTT. This sequence encodes CSARGKGGNQPQHF.

This clonotype turned up a few times. The chain joins TRBV20-1 to TRBJ2-7, with a tentative D call TRBD1 (5 bases). Between the trimmed V and J ends, which lost 4 bases and 10 bases, there was a span of 14 bases. The CDR3 spans 11 residues. The germline CDR1 and CDR2 sequences are DFQATT and SNEGSKA (reference sequence). CDR3: CSATNTGSQYF. Written as DNA, the CDR3 is TGCAGTGCTACTAACACAGGCAGTCAGTACTTC.

This chain uses TRBV7-9 with TRBJ1-2; D not certain. Germline V lookup: CDR1 SEHNR, CDR2 FQNEAQ (reference sequence). V lost 1 base, J lost 3 bases, and 6 bases lay in between. The CDR3 loop spans 13 amino acids. The CDR3 reads CASSLGTDYGYTF. The CDR3 nucleotides read TGTGCCAGCAGCTTAGGGACTGACTATGGCTACACCTTC.

A note on this clonotype: One end of the junction fails to match germline, which may point to a read error. The chain is built from TRBV4-1 and TRBJ2-5; 10 bases match TRBD1. The CDR3 extends over 15 amino acids. The germline gives CDR1 MGHRA, CDR2 YSYEKL. The CDR3 DNA reads TGCGCCCGCAGCCGCCGCGGGACAGGGGTTGAGACCCAGTACTTC. This encodes CARSRRGTGVETQYF.

By share of the sample, this clonotype is medium-sized (0.01 to 0.1%). CDR3 sequence: CASSPGQAYEQYF. CDR3 bases: TGTGCCAGCAGTCCGGGACAGGCCTACGAGCAGTACTTC. The chain carries TRBV12-3 or TRBV12-4 and TRBJ2-7; TRBD1 agrees at 8 bases. V was pared by 5 bases and J by 2 bases, with 2 bases of the junction left unmatched. CDR3 length: 13 residues.

This clonotype has more than one count but fewer than ten. This chain joins TRBV15 and TRBJ2-2; no clear D gene. Germline V gives CDR1 LNHNV, CDR2 YYDKDF (reference sequence). Trimming removed 4 bases at V and 3 bases at J, with 12 bases between. The CDR3 length is 15 residues. The DNA for the CDR3 is TGTGCCACCAGCAAAGGATATCAGGACACCGGGGAGCTGTTTTTT. This codes for CATSKGYQDTGELFF.

Judged by abundance, this clonotype is medium-sized. The chain combines TRBV20-1 with TRBJ2-7; 9 bases agree with TRBD2. This CDR3 is 15 amino acids long. The germline CDR1 and CDR2 sequences are DFQATT and SNEGSKA (reference sequence). Unmatched junction bases numbered 7, after V lost 0 bases and J lost 4 bases. The CDR3 protein is CSARDLAGGDYEQYF. DNA for the CDR3: TGCAGTGCTAGAGATTTGGCGGGAGGGGATTACGAGCAGTACTTC.

Relative to its sample, this clonotype is medium-sized. The chain links TRBV20-1 to TRBJ1-2; D call uncertain. Germline V gene sequence: CDR1 DFQATT, CDR2 SNEGSKA (reference sequence). CDR3 length: 14 residues. V was cut by 6 bases and J by 0 bases, with 14 bases left in between. The CDR3 loop reads CSAIGFLANYGYTF. The CDR3 DNA reads TGCAGTGCCATAGGCTTCCTCGCTAACTATGGCTACACCTTC.

V is TRBV27 and J is TRBJ2-7, with TRBD1 matching 8 bases. This CDR3 region has 13 residues. Germline CDR1 reads MNHEY; CDR2 reads SMNVEV (reference sequence). The V segment lost 6 bases and the J segment 6 bases; nucleotides outside the gene matches: 7. CDR3 DNA sequence: TGTGCCAGCAGGCCATCAGGGGGCCGCGAGCAGTACTTC. This encodes CASRPSGGREQYF.